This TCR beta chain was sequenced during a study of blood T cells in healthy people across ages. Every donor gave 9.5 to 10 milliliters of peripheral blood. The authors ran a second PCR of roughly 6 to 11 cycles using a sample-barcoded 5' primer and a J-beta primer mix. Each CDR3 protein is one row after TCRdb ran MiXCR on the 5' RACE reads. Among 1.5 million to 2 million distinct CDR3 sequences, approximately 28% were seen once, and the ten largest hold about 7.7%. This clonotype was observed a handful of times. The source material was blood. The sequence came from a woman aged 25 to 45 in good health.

CDR3 loop: CASSLPRSVYGYTF. In nucleotides, the CDR3 is TGTGCCAGCAGCCTACCGAGGTCTGTCTATGGCTACACCTTC. J is TRBJ1-2 and V is TRBV7-2; no clear D. Germline V gene data show CDR1 as SGHTA and CDR2 as FQGNSA. This CDR3 is built from 14 residues. Trimming pared 5 bases from V and 4 bases from J, leaving 14 bases between.